What follows are 25 T cell receptor beta chains derived from one specimen sequenced in a study of Graves' ophthalmopathy and Graves' hyperthyroidism. Scientists amplified the TCR beta CDR3 regions from RNA transcripts. First-round RT-PCR used HTBI primers; second-round multiplex PCR followed. MiXCR, run by TCRdb on the multiplex PCR reads, gives a single entry per CDR3 protein. The sample records 650,000 to 900,000 distinct CDR3 sequences, 40% being singletons. Specimen: peripheral blood. All receptors derive from an adult man with Graves' ophthalmopathy.

At least ten counts were recorded for this clonotype. J is TRBJ1-2 and V is TRBV29-1; D unclear. V lost 0 bases, J lost 8 bases, and 7 bases lay in between. There are 11 residues in the CDR3. Germline values: CDR1 SQVTM, CDR2 ANQGSEA. The CDR3 DNA is TGCAGCGTTGAAGAGCGGGTGGGCTACACCTTC. Translation gives CSVEERVGYTF. The full variable domain, completed using reference TRBV29-1 and TRBJ1-2, is SAVISQKPSRDICQRGTSLTIQCQVDSQVTMMFWYRQQPGQSLTLIATANQGSEATYESGFVIDKFPISRPNLTFSTLTVSNMSPEDSSIYLCSVEERVGYTFGSGTRLTVV.

This clonotype was counted a few times. The chain links TRBV7-3 to TRBJ2-7; 7 bases align to TRBD2. The CDR3 contains 15 residues. V shed 1 base, J shed 2 bases, and the junction held 5 bases outside the gene matches. Per the germline V gene, CDR1 is SGHTA and CDR2 is FQGTGA. The CDR3 loop is CASSLRGRDPYEQYF. CDR3 DNA sequence: TGTGCCAGCAGCTTAAGGGGGAGGGACCCCTACGAGCAGTACTTC.

Details on this clonotype: Sequence at one end of the junction differs from germline and may be a read error. This chain connects TRBV19 to TRBJ2-7; D not resolved. Germline V gene sequence: CDR1 LNHDA, CDR2 SQIVND (reference sequence). The CDR3 extends over 15 amino acids. The CDR3 sequence is CASSIDAVGPYEQHF. Here the CDR3 DNA reads TGTGCCAGTAGTATAGACGCCGTAGGGCCCTACGAGCAGCACTTC.

The chain is built from TRBV10-3 and TRBJ1-5, with 9 nucleotides matching TRBD1. The CDR3 sequence is 14 residues long. The germline CDR1 and CDR2 sequences are ENHRY and SYGVKD. The trim removed 6 bases at V and 4 bases at J, leaving 4 bases unmatched. DNA of the CDR3: TGTGCCATCAGCTCCGGACAGGGGAATCAGCCCCAGCATTTT. Its protein is CAISSGQGNQPQHF.

This clonotype was detected a few times. The J gene is TRBJ1-1, the V gene TRBV19; tentative D call: TRBD1 (6 bases). The length of the CDR3 is 16 residues. V was shortened by 4 bases and J by 5 bases, with 20 bases between the two germline ends. Germline CDR1 and CDR2: LNHDA and SQIVND (reference sequence). The CDR3 DNA reads TGTGCCAGTAGTACCCAACCGACAGGTGGTTATACTGAAGCTTTCTTT. Amino acids: CASSTQPTGGYTEAFF.

This clonotype was counted a few times. The V gene is TRBV20-1, the J gene TRBJ2-7; TRBD1 might be the D (8 bases). The CDR3 has 16 residues. Between the trimmed V and J ends, which lost 5 bases and 2 bases, there was a span of 22 bases. Germline assignment: CDR1 DFQATT and CDR2 SNEGSKA (reference sequence). CDR3 sequence reads: CSAPSRGRGPPYEQYF. The CDR3, as DNA: TGCAGTGCTCCCTCCAGGGGGCGGGGGCCTCCCTACGAGCAGTACTTC.

This clonotype appeared many times. The chain has TRBV7-9 and TRBJ1-1, with a weak D call TRBD1 (6 bases). The CDR3 has 13 amino acids. The germline V gene has CDR1 SEHNR and CDR2 FQNEAQ (reference sequence). The V end lost 0 bases, the J end lost 11 bases, and 13 bases lay between the germline ends. The CDR3: CASSLAEGVSAFF. The DNA for the CDR3 is TGTGCCAGCAGCTTAGCGGAGGGGGTGTCTGCTTTCTTT.

This clonotype was seen a handful of times. The chain carries TRBV2 and TRBJ2-7, with 8 positions matching TRBD1. The CDR3 extends over 14 amino acids. Germline CDR1 SNHLY, CDR2 FYNNEI. V shed 7 bases and J 5 bases; nucleotides not matched to a gene: 10. This CDR3 reads CASNFDRGEDEQYF. The CDR3 nucleotides read TGTGCCAGCAATTTCGACAGGGGAGAAGACGAGCAGTACTTC.

The V gene is TRBV19, the J gene TRBJ2-5; 8 bases fit TRBD1. CDR1 and CDR2 from the germline V gene are LNHDA and SQIVND (reference sequence). This CDR3 spans 14 amino acids. Trimming at V came to 3 bases and at J to 5 bases, leaving 5 bases not matched to a gene. The chain's CDR3 is CASSIQGARETQYF. The DNA of the CDR3 is TGTGCCAGTAGTATCCAGGGGGCGAGGGAGACCCAGTACTTC.

V usage is TRBV10-1 and J usage is TRBJ1-6; tentatively, D is TRBD1 (5 bases). Trimming removed 4 bases at V and 10 bases at J, with 23 bases between. CDR3 size: 17 residues. The germline V gene encodes CDR1 WNHNN and CDR2 SYGVQD (reference sequence). Written as DNA, the CDR3 is TGCGCCAGCAGTGTTTTCGACAGCAGAAATTCGGGATCACCCCTCCACTTT. It encodes CASSVFDSRNSGSPLHF.

This clonotype appeared many times. The chain employs TRBV7-9 and TRBJ1-6, with D possibly TRBD1 on 6 matching bases. Trimming cost V 5 bases and J 5 bases, with 19 bases left between them. The CDR3 loop spans 17 amino acids. Germline CDR1 and CDR2: SEHNR and FQNEAQ (reference sequence). The CDR3 nucleotides are TGTGCCAGCAGCCACACAGGGTTTGGTTCCGATAATTCACCCCTCCACTTT. Amino acid sequence: CASSHTGFGSDNSPLHF.

The rearrangement joins TRBV29-1 to TRBJ1-1; TRBD1 aligns across 8 bases. J gave up 4 bases and V 1 base, and 11 bases lay outside the gene matches. Per germline, CDR1 SQVTM and CDR2 ANQGSEA. The length of the CDR3 is 16 residues. CDR3 in amino acids: CSVEGRTGSRVTEAFF. The CDR3 coding sequence is TGCAGCGTTGAAGGTCGGACAGGGAGTCGTGTCACTGAAGCTTTCTTT.

This clonotype was recorded at least ten times. CDR3 protein: CASSVAGVSPLHF. In nucleotides, the CDR3 is TGTGCCAGCAGCGTAGCGGGGGTTTCACCCCTCCACTTT. The genes are TRBV9 and TRBJ1-6; a possible D gene is TRBD1 (5 bases). The CDR3 loop spans 13 amino acids. V gave up 0 bases and J gave up 9 bases, with 7 bases separating them. Germline V gene lookup returns CDR1 SGDLS and CDR2 YYNGEE.

This clonotype was detected only a few times. The chain links TRBV7-8 to TRBJ2-7, with 7 positions matching TRBD1. V trimming: 1 base; J trimming: 3 bases; junction bases outside the gene matches: 33. Germline V CDR1 and CDR2: SGHVS, FQNEAQ. CDR3 length: 24 amino acids. The chain's CDR3 is CASSLEGSDRINTTESQSVYEQYF. CDR3 coding DNA: TGTGCCAGCAGCTTAGAAGGCTCGGACAGGATCAATACGACAGAAAGCCAGTCAGTCTACGAGCAGTACTTC.

This clonotype was seen ten or more times. The V call is TRBV7-9, the J call TRBJ2-7; 8 bases are shared with TRBD1. Per germline, CDR1 SEHNR and CDR2 FQNEAQ (reference sequence). The CDR3 spans 13 residues. V lost 5 bases and J lost 2; bases outside the gene matches: 2. The DNA of the CDR3 is TGTGCCAGCAGCGGACAGGGCCCCTACGAGCAGTACTTC. Protein sequence: CASSGQGPYEQYF.

This clonotype was found many times. The chain is built from TRBV14 and TRBJ1-2, with D uncertain. CDR3 length equals 15 residues. Trimming stripped 0 bases from V and 4 bases from J, with 12 bases between. Germline V lookup: CDR1 SGHDN, CDR2 FVKESK. CDR3 bases: TGTGCCAGCAGCCAAGAGTGGACGAGGAGCTATGGCTACACCTTC. Its protein is CASSQEWTRSYGYTF.

This chain connects TRBV7-6 to TRBJ2-6; tentatively, D is TRBD1 or TRBD2 (6 bases each). This CDR3 contains 15 residues. CDR1 and CDR2 from the germline V gene are SGHVS and FNYEAQ. Trimming took off 8 bases at V and 3 bases at J, with 14 bases between the two ends. CDR3 amino acids: CASGTGARGANVLTF. The CDR3 DNA reads TGTGCCAGCGGGACGGGGGCGCGTGGGGCCAACGTCCTGACTTTC.

This chain uses TRBV20-1 with TRBJ1-1; tentatively, D is TRBD1 (5 bases). From germline, CDR1 is DFQATT and CDR2 SNEGSKA (reference sequence). V was shortened by 1 base and J by 11 bases, with 23 bases between the two germline ends. CDR3 length equals 15 residues. Here the CDR3 reads CSARVPAFDTGGAFF. CDR3 nucleotide sequence: TGCAGTGCTAGAGTTCCCGCCTTTGATACAGGTGGGGCTTTCTTT.

This chain links TRBV7-9 with TRBJ2-7, with a weak D call TRBD1 (6 bases). Looked up from germline, CDR1 is SEHNR and CDR2 is FQNEAQ (reference sequence). The germline V and J ends were trimmed by 2 bases and 5 bases, with 10 bases remaining between them. The CDR3 loop spans 13 amino acids. The CDR3 reads CASSLTGINEQYF. CDR3 coding DNA: TGTGCCAGCAGCTTAACAGGGATCAACGAGCAGTACTTC.

The chain carries TRBV10-3 and TRBJ1-2; 10 bases align to TRBD1. This CDR3 has 14 residues. The V and J ends lost 10 bases and 4 bases, in that order; junction bases with no gene match: 9. CDR1 ENHRY and CDR2 SYGVKD come from the germline V gene. The CDR3 loop is CASRKTGGGYGYTF. The CDR3 bases are TGTGCCAGCAGGAAGACAGGGGGCGGCTATGGCTACACCTTC.

This clonotype has ten or more counts. The gene calls are TRBV10-3 and TRBJ2-5; no definite D call. Between the trimmed V and J ends, which lost 10 bases and 0 bases, there was a span of 15 bases. From germline, CDR1 is ENHRY and CDR2 SYGVKD. This CDR3 contains 14 residues. This CDR3 reads CATQPQKHQETQYF. The CDR3 region has the DNA TGTGCCACCCAACCGCAAAAACACCAAGAGACCCAGTACTTC.

In this sample, this clonotype turned up many times. The V and J genes are TRBV19 and TRBJ2-1, with TRBD2 matching over 11 bases. From germline, CDR1 is LNHDA and CDR2 SQIVND (reference sequence). This CDR3 region has 15 residues. After removal of 6 bases from V and 1 base from J, the junction contained 2 bases not matched to a gene. The CDR3: CASSGTSGSYNEQFF. In DNA, the CDR3 is TGTGCCAGTAGCGGGACTAGCGGATCCTACAATGAGCAGTTCTTC.

There are a few counts of this clonotype. The chain combines TRBV14 with TRBJ1-2; no clear D. The CDR3 totals 14 residues. Germline-derived CDR1 and CDR2 are SGHDN and FVKESK. The V gene lost 0 bases and the J gene lost 3 bases, with 8 bases spanning the gap. DNA for the CDR3: TGTGCCAGCAGCCAAGAAGGCCTCCACTATGGCTACACCTTC. It translates to CASSQEGLHYGYTF.

The chain joins TRBV20-1 to TRBJ1-3, with TRBD1 matching 7 bases. V gave up 6 bases and J gave up 2 bases; unmatched junction bases: 1. Germline-derived CDR1 and CDR2 are DFQATT and SNEGSKA (reference sequence). This CDR3 has 12 residues. CDR3 sequence (DNA): TGCAGTGCCCAGGGGGCTGGAAACACCATATATTTT. This translates into CSAQGAGNTIYF.

In its sample, this clonotype was seen many times. The V and J genes are TRBV7-9 and TRBJ2-6; 8 positions agree with TRBD1. This CDR3 comprises 18 residues. The junction had 5 bases not matched to a gene; V was cut back by 1 base and J by 0 bases. Germline-derived CDR1 and CDR2 are SEHNR and FQNEAQ (reference sequence). CDR3 protein: CASSLGDRRNSGANVLTF. As DNA, the CDR3 is TGTGCCAGCAGCTTAGGGGACAGGCGAAACTCTGGGGCCAACGTCCTGACTTTC.